Below, 15 T cell receptor beta chains from the same sample are listed, as sequenced in a study of human T cells and chemical hapten exposure. This sample's time point: patch test 3, about 24 weeks after DPC sensitization. Treatment: therapeutic diphenylcyclopropenone sensitization with weekly scalp DPC. From the RACE reads, TCRdb called clonotypes with MiXCR, one entry per CDR3 protein. This table has fewer than 200,000 distinct CDR3 sequences, around a quarter appearing once. The source was whole blood, collected in connection with sensitization to the hapten diphenylcyclopropenone (DPC). The receptor source for this set is a woman between 18 and 29 years old with alopecia areata. Some clones in this sample may be carry-over from other donors' samples.

The chain uses TRBV5-6 and TRBJ2-3, with 10 bases matching TRBD2. The trim removed 6 bases at V and 3 bases at J, leaving 7 bases unmatched. Per the germline V gene, CDR1 is SGHDT and CDR2 is YYEEEE. The CDR3 has 15 amino acids. For the CDR3, the DNA is TGTGCCAGCACCCAAGCGGGGGGGCGAACAGATACGCAGTATTTT. Protein product: CASTQAGGRTDTQYF.

The chain joins TRBV9 to TRBJ1-4; TRBD1 agrees at 7 bases. The length of the CDR3 is 13 residues. V lost 0 bases to trimming and J lost 7 bases; unmatched junction nucleotides: 0. The germline CDR1 and CDR2 sequences are SGDLS and YYNGEE. CDR3 residues: CASSVGQGEKLFF. CDR3 coding DNA: TGTGCCAGCAGCGTAGGACAGGGTGAAAAACTGTTTTTT. The full variable domain, with the rest looked up from reference TRBV9 and TRBJ1-4, is DSGVTQTPKHLITATGQRVTLRCSPRSGDLSVYWYQQSLDQGLQFLIQYYNGEERAKGNILERFSAQQFPDLHSELNLSSLELGDSALYFCASSVGQGEKLFFGSGTQLSVL.

This clonotype turned up a few times. V is TRBV4-3 and J is TRBJ2-1; no firm D call. CDR1 LGHNA and CDR2 YSLEER come from the germline V gene. The V gene lost 1 base and the J gene lost 8 bases, with 12 bases spanning the gap. There are 14 residues in the CDR3. CDR3 residues: CASSQVDGWDEQFF. The CDR3 DNA reads TGCGCCAGCAGCCAAGTAGACGGTTGGGATGAGCAGTTCTTC.

The chain joins TRBV2 to TRBJ2-2; D possibly corresponds to TRBD2 (5 bases). This CDR3 comprises 16 residues. The germline CDR1 and CDR2 sequences are SNHLY and FYNNEI. V shed 1 base and J shed 4 bases, with 13 bases lying between them. CDR3 DNA: TGTGCCAGCAGTGAAGATTTGAGGGTTGGCACCGGGGAGCTGTTTTTT. Its translation: CASSEDLRVGTGELFF.

This clonotype was observed a handful of times. V usage is TRBV2 and J usage is TRBJ1-2; a possible D gene is TRBD1 (6 bases). The germline gives CDR1 SNHLY, CDR2 FYNNEI. Trimming took 10 bases from V and 8 from J, leaving 11 bases between them. This CDR3 is built from 10 residues. Here the CDR3 reads CAIAQGGYTF. CDR3 DNA: TGTGCCATCGCACAGGGCGGCTACACCTTC.

This clonotype was seen a few times. This sequence joins TRBV20-1 and TRBJ2-1; no definite D call. The CDR3 sequence is 11 residues long. Trimming pared 6 bases from V and 7 bases from J, leaving 10 bases between. Looked up from germline, CDR1 is DFQATT and CDR2 is SNEGSKA (reference sequence). CDR3 loop: CSAIPSNEQFF. In nucleotides, the CDR3 is TGCAGTGCGATCCCTAGTAATGAGCAGTTCTTC.

V usage is TRBV29-1 and J usage is TRBJ1-5; D not certain. The CDR3 totals 14 residues. CDR1 is SQVTM and CDR2 is ANQGSEA in the germline V gene. V dropped 6 bases and J dropped 0 bases, with 12 bases sitting between them. DNA for the CDR3: TGCAGCGTCGACGACGGGGATAGCAATCAGCCCCAGCATTTT. This translates into CSVDDGDSNQPQHF.

The rearrangement uses TRBV29-1 and TRBJ2-4; D call uncertain. Germline-derived CDR1 and CDR2 are SQVTM and ANQGSEA. CDR3 length: 13 residues. Trimming pared 4 bases from V and 0 bases from J, leaving 7 bases between. The CDR3: CSVGPGAKNIQYF. In DNA form, the CDR3 reads TGCAGCGTTGGTCCCGGAGCCAAAAACATTCAGTACTTC.

The CDR3 sequence is CASSVASGGTETQYF. CDR3 nucleotides: TGTGCCAGCAGCGTAGCTAGCGGGGGGACGGAGACCCAGTACTTC. The chain is built from TRBV9 and TRBJ2-5; the match to TRBD2 covers 11 bases. The CDR3 is 15 amino acids. Germline loops: CDR1 SGDLS, CDR2 YYNGEE. With V trimmed by 0 bases and J by 5 bases, 3 bases remained unmatched.

This clonotype was counted only a few times. V and J are TRBV6-2 or TRBV6-3 and TRBJ2-3; maybe TRBD2 (6 bases). Germline V CDR1 and CDR2: MNHEY, SVGEGT. This CDR3 is built from 15 residues. Trimming took off 2 bases at V and 6 bases at J, with 15 bases between the two ends. In DNA, the CDR3 is TGTGCCAGCAGTTACAAATGGCCGGAGGGGGATACGCAGTATTTT. It encodes CASSYKWPEGDTQYF.

This clonotype came up a few times. The rearrangement uses TRBV7-9 and TRBJ1-5; unclear D gene. Trimming took off 2 bases at V and 4 bases at J, with 9 bases between the two ends. This CDR3 contains 14 residues. In germline, CDR1 is SEHNR, CDR2 FQNEAQ (reference sequence). The DNA for the CDR3 is TGTGCCAGCAGCTTATATAGGGATAATCAGCCCCAGCATTTT. Amino acid sequence: CASSLYRDNQPQHF.

This clonotype has just a few counts. The chain has TRBV15 and TRBJ2-2; D is uncertain. The length of the CDR3 is 11 residues. V was clipped by 10 bases and J by 8 bases, with 11 bases between them. Germline V lookup: CDR1 LNHNV, CDR2 YYDKDF (reference sequence). The CDR3 reads CAISSMGELFF. The CDR3 nucleotides are TGTGCCATCTCGAGTATGGGGGAGCTGTTTTTT.

V is TRBV20-1 and J is TRBJ1-1, with 7 positions matching TRBD1. The germline V gene encodes CDR1 DFQATT and CDR2 SNEGSKA (reference sequence). The ends lost 5 bases at V and 9 bases at J; junction bases unmatched: 12. CDR3 size: 13 residues. The CDR3 bases are TGCAGTGCTCTTCCCGGGACAGTGAATAAAGCTTTCTTT. This translates into CSALPGTVNKAFF.

This clonotype was seen a few times. V usage is TRBV29-1 and J usage is TRBJ2-1; D remains unclear. CDR1 is SQVTM, CDR2 ANQGSEA, per germline. This CDR3 has 10 residues. The germline V and J ends were trimmed by 4 bases and 8 bases, with 6 bases remaining between them. The CDR3 is CSVVGDEQFF. DNA of the CDR3: TGCAGCGTTGTAGGAGATGAGCAGTTCTTC.

A few counts support this clonotype. The rearrangement uses TRBV29-1 and TRBJ2-3; D remains unclear. The V gene lost 3 bases and the J gene lost 3 bases, with 10 bases spanning the gap. This CDR3 region has 13 residues. Germline assignment: CDR1 SQVTM and CDR2 ANQGSEA. The DNA of the CDR3 is TGCAGCGTTGATCGAGACCTGACAGATACGCAGTATTTT. Its protein is CSVDRDLTDTQYF.